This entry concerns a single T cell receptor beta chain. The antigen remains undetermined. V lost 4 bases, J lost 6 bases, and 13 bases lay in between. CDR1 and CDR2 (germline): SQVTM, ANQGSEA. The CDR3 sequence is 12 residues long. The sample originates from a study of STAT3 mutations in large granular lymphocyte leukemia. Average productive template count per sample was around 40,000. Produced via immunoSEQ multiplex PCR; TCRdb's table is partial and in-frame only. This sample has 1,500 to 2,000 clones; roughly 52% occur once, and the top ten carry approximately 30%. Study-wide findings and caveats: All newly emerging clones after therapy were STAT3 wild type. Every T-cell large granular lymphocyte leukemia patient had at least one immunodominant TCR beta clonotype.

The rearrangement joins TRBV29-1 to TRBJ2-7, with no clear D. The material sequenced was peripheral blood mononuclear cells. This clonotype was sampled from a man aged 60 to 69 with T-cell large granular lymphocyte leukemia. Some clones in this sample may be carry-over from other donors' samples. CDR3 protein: CSVGDLGSEQYF. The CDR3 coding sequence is TGCAGCGTTGGAGACCTAGGGTCCGAGCAGTACTTC.